This T cell receptor beta chain comes out of a study of cytomegalovirus exposure and HLA in healthy donors. Regarding the study as a whole: Reported performance of the classifier showed diagnosis of cytomegalovirus status with high specificity and sensitivity. The presence/absence work took it that sequencing depth was about the same across donors. An apparent linkage of common viral pathogens to several of the most significant clusters emerged in a later analysis.

Germline CDR1 and CDR2: MNHNS and SASEGT. V was shortened by 0 bases and J by 6 bases, with 8 bases between the two germline ends. This CDR3 region has 13 residues. Comment on this clone: Antigen: not known.

13 Jbeta primers and 60 Vbeta primers were used for the PCR. Clones were sequenced by immunoSEQ multiplex PCR, and TCRdb holds only the in-frame ones, with some missing. In the table there are roughly 110,000 clones, 65% to 80% of which are singletons. The sample was PBMCs. The rearrangement uses TRBV6-1 and TRBJ1-2, with TRBD1 as a possible D gene (6 bases). The source of this sequence is a man aged 55 to 70 in good health and CMV-seronegative. The DNA for the CDR3 is TGTGCCAGCAGTGAAGCAGCAGGGGATGGCTACACCTTC. It specifies CASSEAAGDGYTF.